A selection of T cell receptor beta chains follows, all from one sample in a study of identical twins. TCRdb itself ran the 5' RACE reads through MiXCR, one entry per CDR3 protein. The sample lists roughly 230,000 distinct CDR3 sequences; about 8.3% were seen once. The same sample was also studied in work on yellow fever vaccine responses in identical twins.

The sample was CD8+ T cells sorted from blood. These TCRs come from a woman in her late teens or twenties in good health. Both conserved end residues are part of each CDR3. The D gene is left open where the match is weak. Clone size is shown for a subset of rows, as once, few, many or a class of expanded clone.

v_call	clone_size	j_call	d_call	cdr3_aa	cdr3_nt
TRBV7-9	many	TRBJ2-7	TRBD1	CASNMGQYEQYF	TGTGCCAGCAATATGGGACAGTACGAGCAGTACTTC
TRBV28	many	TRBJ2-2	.	CASSFVTKDTGELFF	TGTGCCAGCAGTTTTGTGACAAAGGACACCGGGGAGCTGTTTTTT
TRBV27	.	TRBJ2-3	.	CASSLSADDSTDTQYF	TGTGCCAGCAGTTTATCGGCAGATGATAGCACAGATACGCAGTATTTT
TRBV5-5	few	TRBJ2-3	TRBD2	CASSSWTSGSDTQYF	TGTGCCAGCAGCTCGTGGACTAGCGGGAGTGATACGCAGTATTTT
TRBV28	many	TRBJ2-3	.	CASSPPTGGGTDTQYF	TGTGCCAGCAGTCCTCCGACAGGCGGGGGCACAGATACGCAGTATTTT
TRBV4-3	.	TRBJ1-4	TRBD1	CASSQGRGQGSEKLFF	TGCGCCAGCAGCCAAGGGCGGGGACAGGGGAGCGAAAAACTGTTTTTT
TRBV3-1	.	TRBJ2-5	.	CASTRPEHETQYF	TGTGCCAGCACCCGTCCCGAACACGAGACCCAGTACTTC
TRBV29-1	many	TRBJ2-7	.	CSVEDLQEQYF	TGCAGCGTTGAAGATCTCCAGGAGCAGTACTTC
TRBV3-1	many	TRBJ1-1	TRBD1	CASNPGQGITEAFF	TGTGCCAGCAACCCGGGACAGGGGATTACTGAAGCTTTCTTT
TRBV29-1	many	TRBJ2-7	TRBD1	CSVDLQGAQEQYF	TGCAGCGTTGATTTACAGGGGGCGCAGGAGCAGTACTTC
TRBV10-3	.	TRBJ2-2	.	CAISESRVGLDTGELFF	TGTGCCATCAGTGAGTCGAGGGTAGGGTTGGACACCGGGGAGCTGTTTTTT
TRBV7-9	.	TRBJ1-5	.	CASTEDNQPQHF	TGTGCCAGCACCGAAGACAATCAGCCCCAGCATTTT
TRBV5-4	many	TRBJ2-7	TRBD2	CASSLSGGVSYEQYF	TGTGCCAGCAGCCTTAGCGGGGGGGTTTCCTACGAGCAGTACTTC
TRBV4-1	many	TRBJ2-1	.	CASSQDGPPPYNEQFF	TGCGCCAGCAGCCAAGACGGGCCGCCGCCGTACAATGAGCAGTTCTTC
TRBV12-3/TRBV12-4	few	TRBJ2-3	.	CASSSGGDLKNTDTQYF	TGTGCCAGCAGTTCGGGCGGGGATTTGAAAAACACAGATACGCAGTATTTT
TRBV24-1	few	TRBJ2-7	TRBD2	CATSSGLAEIYEQYF	TGTGCCACCAGCTCGGGACTAGCGGAGATCTACGAGCAGTACTTC
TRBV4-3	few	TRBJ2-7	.	CASSQDFRGYEQYF	TGCGCCAGCAGCCAAGATTTTAGGGGCTACGAGCAGTACTTC
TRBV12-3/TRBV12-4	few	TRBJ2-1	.	CASSLRGATSYNEQFF	TGTGCCAGCAGTTTAAGGGGGGCGACCTCCTACAATGAGCAGTTCTTC
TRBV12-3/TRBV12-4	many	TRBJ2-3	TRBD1	CASRTTGQGDTDTQYF	TGTGCCAGCAGAACCACGGGGCAGGGGGACACAGATACGCAGTATTTT
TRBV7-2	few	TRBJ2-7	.	CASSLDRDPAEQYF	TGTGCCAGCAGCTTAGATAGGGACCCGGCGGAGCAGTACTTC
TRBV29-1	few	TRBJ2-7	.	CSVHEGYEQYF	TGCAGCGTTCACGAGGGCTACGAGCAGTACTTC
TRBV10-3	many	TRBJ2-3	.	CAITGETRRDTQYF	TGTGCCATCACCGGGGAAACGCGGCGAGATACGCAGTATTTT
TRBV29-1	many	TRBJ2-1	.	CSVEFQGGGYNEQFF	TGCAGCGTTGAATTCCAGGGTGGGGGATACAATGAGCAGTTCTTC
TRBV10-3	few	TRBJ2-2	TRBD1	CAISEDRENTGELFF	TGTGCCATCAGTGAGGACAGGGAAAACACCGGGGAGCTGTTTTTT
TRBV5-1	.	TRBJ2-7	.	CASSPDSGEQYF	TGCGCCAGCAGCCCCGACTCGGGCGAGCAGTACTTC
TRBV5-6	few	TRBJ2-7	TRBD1	CASSPGWDRVSGREQYF	TGTGCCAGCAGCCCCGGGTGGGACAGGGTAAGCGGTAGGGAGCAGTACTTC
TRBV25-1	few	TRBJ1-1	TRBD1	CASSDPDRTYEAFF	TGTGCCAGCAGTGATCCGGACAGGACCTATGAAGCTTTCTTT